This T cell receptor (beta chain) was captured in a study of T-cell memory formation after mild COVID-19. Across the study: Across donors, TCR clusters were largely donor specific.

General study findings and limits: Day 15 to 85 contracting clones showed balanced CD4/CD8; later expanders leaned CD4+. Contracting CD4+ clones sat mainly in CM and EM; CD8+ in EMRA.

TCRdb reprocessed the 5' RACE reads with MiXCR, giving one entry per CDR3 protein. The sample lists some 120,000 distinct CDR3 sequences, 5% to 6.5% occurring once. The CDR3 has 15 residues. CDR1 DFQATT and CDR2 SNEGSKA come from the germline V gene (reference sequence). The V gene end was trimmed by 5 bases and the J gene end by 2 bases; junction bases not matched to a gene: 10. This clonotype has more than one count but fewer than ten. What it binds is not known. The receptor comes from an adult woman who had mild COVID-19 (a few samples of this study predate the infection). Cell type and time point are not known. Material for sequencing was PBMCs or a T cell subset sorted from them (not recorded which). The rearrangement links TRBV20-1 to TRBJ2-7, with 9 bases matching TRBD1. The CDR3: CSAHPGGQGTYEQYF. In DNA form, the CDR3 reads TGCAGTGCTCACCCAGGGGGACAGGGCACCTACGAGCAGTACTTC.